Below, 2 T cell receptor beta chains from the same sample are listed, as sequenced in a study of T cells in Graves' hyperthyroidism and ophthalmopathy. RNA transcripts were the template for amplifying TCR beta CDR3 regions. HTBI primers were used for first-round RT-PCR of the TCR CDR3. TCRdb ran MiXCR on the multiplex PCR reads and lists one entry per CDR3 protein. The sample records 700,000 or so distinct CDR3 sequences, about a sixth being singletons. Sequenced: blood. The receptor source for this set is a man in his late teens or twenties with Graves' hyperthyroidism.

V and J are TRBV7-8 and TRBJ1-6; possibly TRBD1 for D (6 bases). V was clipped by 2 bases and J by 7 bases, with 12 bases between them. The CDR3 runs to 15 residues. CDR1 and CDR2 (germline): SGHVS, FQNEAQ. The CDR3 reads CASSLSGTLNSPLHF. The CDR3 DNA sequence: TGTGCCAGCAGCTTATCCGGGACACTCAATTCACCCCTCCACTTT.

The V and J genes are TRBV4-3 and TRBJ2-3; TRBD2 matches at 10 bases. From germline, CDR1 is LGHNA and CDR2 YSLEER. The CDR3 is 18 amino acids. J gave up 0 bases and V 0 bases, and 6 bases lay outside the gene matches. In DNA, the CDR3 is TGCGCCAGCAGCCAAGAACCGTTGACTAGCGGGAGCACAGATACGCAGTATTTT. This sequence encodes CASSQEPLTSGSTDTQYF.